Below are 10 T cell receptor beta chains sequenced from a single sample in a study of cytomegalovirus exposure and HLA in healthy donors. Using immunoSEQ multiplex PCR, the repertoire was profiled, and TCRdb retains in-frame clones only, with some absent. Here the sample spans over 200,000 clones, 88% being singletons. The specimen sequenced was PBMCs. The source of these receptors is a woman aged 18-29 years in good health and CMV-seronegative.

The chain couples TRBV5-6 to TRBJ2-1; 10 bases fit TRBD2. Germline V gene lookup returns CDR1 SGHDT and CDR2 YYEEEE. The CDR3 length is 15 residues. The J segment lost 8 bases and the V segment lost 0 bases, leaving 5 bases of the junction unmatched. CDR3: CASSLAAGGRDEQFF. CDR3 coding DNA: TGTGCCAGCAGCTTGGCAGCGGGAGGGAGAGATGAGCAGTTCTTC. Supplemented by reference TRBV5-6 and TRBJ2-1, the full variable domain reads DAGVTQSPTHLIKTRGQQVTLRCSPKSGHDTVSWYQQALGQGPQFIFQYYEEEERQRGNFPDRFSGHQFPNYSSELNVNALLLGDSALYLCASSLAAGGRDEQFFGPGTRLTVL.

V gene TRBV27 combines with J gene TRBJ2-5, with 7 bases lining up with TRBD2. CDR1 is MNHEY and CDR2 is SMNVEV in the germline V gene (reference sequence). This CDR3 has 14 amino acids. Trimming took 6 bases from V and 2 from J; bases not matched to a gene: 6. CDR3 sequence reads: CASSPLGLQETQYF. In DNA, the CDR3 is TGTGCCAGCAGCCCACTGGGACTACAAGAGACCCAGTACTTC.

The chain carries TRBV6-5 and TRBJ2-7; maybe TRBD2 (5 bases). V was clipped by 2 bases and J by 6 bases, with 11 bases between them. Germline loops: CDR1 MNHEY, CDR2 SVGAGI. The CDR3 loop spans 13 amino acids. This CDR3 reads CASSYGEFSEQYF. DNA of the CDR3: TGTGCCAGCAGTTACGGGGAGTTTTCCGAGCAGTACTTC.

In this sample, this clone turned up once. CDR3 protein: CASGLQTSGTHEQYF. The CDR3 DNA reads as TGTGCTAGTGGTTTGCAGACTAGCGGGACCCACGAGCAGTACTTC. This rearrangement joins TRBV12-5 to TRBJ2-7; 11 nucleotides match TRBD2. Trimming removed 2 bases from V and 5 bases from J; junction bases left unmatched: 5. CDR3 length: 15 residues. In germline, CDR1 is LGHNT, CDR2 FRNRAP.

This chain joins TRBV4-1 and TRBJ2-3, with D possibly matching TRBD2 (7 bases). The germline V and J ends were trimmed by 5 bases and 7 bases, with 19 bases remaining between them. CDR3 length: 15 amino acids. Germline-derived CDR1 and CDR2 are MGHRA and YSYEKL. The CDR3 sequence: CASSWRGEGYYTQYF. The CDR3 region has the DNA TGCGCCAGCAGCTGGAGGGGGGAGGGCTATTATACGCAGTATTTT.

The genes are TRBV10-1 and TRBJ1-3; the D is unclear. The CDR3 covers 12 residues. Germline CDR1 and CDR2: WNHNN and SYGVQD (reference sequence). Trimming stripped 8 bases from V and 2 bases from J, with 7 bases between. The CDR3 region is CASGEPGNTIYF. The CDR3 DNA reads as TGCGCCAGCGGAGAACCTGGAAACACCATATATTTT.

The rearrangement uses TRBV19 and TRBJ2-1; TRBD1 aligns across 11 bases. V trimming: 5 bases; J trimming: 16 bases; junction bases outside the gene matches: 7. Germline V gene lookup returns CDR1 LNHDA and CDR2 SQIVND (reference sequence). This CDR3 comprises 12 residues. As DNA, the CDR3 is TGTGCCAGTAGTTCACCGGGACAGGGGGACTTCTTC. This translates into CASSSPGQGDFF. Combining the CDR3 with reference TRBV19 and TRBJ2-1 gives the whole variable domain DGGITQSPKYLFRKEGQNVTLSCEQNLNHDAMYWYRQDPGQGLRLIYYSQIVNDFQKGDIAEGYSVSREKKESFPLTVTSAQKNPTAFYLCASSSPGQGDFFGPGTRLTVL.

The chain links TRBV2 to TRBJ2-2; the match to TRBD2 covers 7 bases. CDR1 is SNHLY and CDR2 is FYNNEI in the germline V gene. V was pared by 4 bases and J by 6 bases, with 8 bases of the junction left unmatched. The CDR3 spans 15 residues. The CDR3 DNA follows: TGTGCCAGCAGTGCTAACGGGAGGTCGGCCGGGGAGCTGTTTTTT. It is translated as CASSANGRSAGELFF.

This clone has just one count. This chain links TRBV28 with TRBJ1-2; 9 nucleotides agree with TRBD1. J gave up 7 bases and V 1 base, and 7 bases lay outside the gene matches. This CDR3 comprises 15 residues. CDR1 is MDHEN and CDR2 is SYDVKM in the germline V gene. The CDR3 protein is CASSLLLGTGFGYTF. For the CDR3, the DNA is TGTGCCAGCAGTTTATTGCTCGGGACAGGGTTTGGCTACACCTTC.

The rearrangement uses TRBV7-6 and TRBJ1-1; D is perhaps TRBD1 (5 bases). Trimming removed 5 bases from V and 4 bases from J, with 11 bases in between. CDR1 is SGHVS and CDR2 is FNYEAQ in the germline V gene. This CDR3 is built from 13 residues. CDR3 residues: CASSRTGGTEAFF. CDR3 coding DNA: TGTGCCAGCAGCCGCACGGGGGGCACTGAAGCTTTCTTT. The full variable domain, in which reference TRBV7-6 and TRBJ1-1 provide the parts outside the CDR3, is GAGVSQSPRYKVTKRGQDVALRCDPISGHVSLYWYRQALGQGPEFLTYFNYEAQQDKSGLPNDRFSAERPEGSISTLTIQRTEQRDSAMYRCASSRTGGTEAFFGQGTRLTVV.